The table lists the clone carrying this TCR beta chain with many counts. Other nucleotide sequences from this sample produce the same CDR3. Treatment noted: oral pan-JAK inhibitor, 5-10 mg twice daily. Specimens obtained from alopecia areata patients comprised lesional scalp punch biopsies and peripheral blood. PBMCs were stained for CD3, CD4 and CD8, and CD4+ and CD8+ T cells were sorted. The CDR3 is 12 residues long. Trimming took off 5 bases at V and 0 bases at J, with 5 bases between the two ends. Germline-derived CDR1 and CDR2 are SQVTM and ANQGSEA. This sample was included in a study of CD8+ T cells in alopecia areata. Sequencing used cDNA as its template, made by extracting RNA and reverse transcribing it. TCRdb's copy holds only in-frame clones and misses some; the assay was immunoSEQ multiplex PCR. The sample lists fewer than 250,000 clones, approximately 47% occurring once.

V is TRBV29-1 and J is TRBJ2-1, with D unresolved. The TCR comes from a human donor with alopecia areata. The material sequenced was CD4+ T cells sorted from blood, taken at approximately week 36, from a patient treated with tofacitinib. This CDR3 reads CSVQGSYNEQFF. The CDR3, as DNA: TGCAGCGTTCAAGGCTCCTACAATGAGCAGTTCTTC.